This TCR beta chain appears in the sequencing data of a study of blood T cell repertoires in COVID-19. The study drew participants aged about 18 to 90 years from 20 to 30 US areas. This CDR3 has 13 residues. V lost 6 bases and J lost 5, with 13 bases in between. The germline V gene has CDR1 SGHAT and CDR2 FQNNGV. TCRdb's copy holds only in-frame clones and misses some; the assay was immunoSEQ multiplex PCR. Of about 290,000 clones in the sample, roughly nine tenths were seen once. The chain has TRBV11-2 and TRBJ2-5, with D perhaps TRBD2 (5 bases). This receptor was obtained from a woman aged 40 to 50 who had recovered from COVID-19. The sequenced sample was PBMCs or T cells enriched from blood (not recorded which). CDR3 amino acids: CASRLISGETQYF. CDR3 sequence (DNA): TGTGCCAGCAGATTGATTTCGGGGGAGACCCAGTACTTC.